Listed below are T cell receptor beta chains from one sample, sequenced in a study of blood T cell repertoires in COVID-19. Method: immunoSEQ multiplex PCR; TCRdb's copy keeps in-frame clones and lacks some. The sample records some 57,000 clones, over 85% being singletons. Sequenced: peripheral blood. The receptors here all came from a human donor in a cohort sampled during active COVID-19. Each CDR3 is given with its conserved first and last residue. Rows give clone size only sometimes, using once, few, many, or a class for an expanded clone.

J gene | clone size | V gene | CDR3 protein
TRBJ2-7 | few | TRBV4-2 | CASSPLSGTGAYEQYF
TRBJ2-7 | . | TRBV7-2 | CASSGGLAGYQEQYF
TRBJ2-3 | . | TRBV11-1 | CASRQTGLGGTDTQYF
TRBJ2-7 | . | TRBV10-3 | CATQDRTNYEQYF
TRBJ1-5 | . | TRBV19 | CASKGRTGFNQPQHF
TRBJ2-5 | . | TRBV6-5 | CASSPLVGRETQYF
TRBJ1-1 | once | TRBV15 | CATSRVQGGTEAFF
TRBJ2-1 | . | TRBV5-1 | CASSLGVEQFF
TRBJ2-7 | . | TRBV9 | CASSEGGQGFYEQYF
TRBJ2-5 | . | TRBV7-8 | CAIRIGAQETQYF
TRBJ1-2 | . | TRBV7-3 | CASSLQEGYGYTF
TRBJ2-2 | . | TRBV5-1 | CARSGASGQFANTGELFF
TRBJ2-3 | . | TRBV5-6 | CASMRQVSTDTQYF
TRBJ1-5 | . | TRBV18 | CASSSPNQPQHF
TRBJ1-1 | . | TRBV19 | CASWDRQNTEAFF
TRBJ2-2 | . | TRBV20-1 | CSASGRAGYTGELFF
TRBJ2-3 | . | TRBV2 | CAGTTSGHFSDTQYF
TRBJ1-5 | . | TRBV7-4 | CASSPINQPQHF
TRBJ1-1 | . | TRBV7-6 | CASSGYRRGTEAFF
TRBJ1-1 | few | TRBV28 | CASSPYTGGNTEAFF
TRBJ2-1 | . | TRBV9 | CASSSTISYNEQFF
TRBJ2-7 | once | TRBV6-5 | CASSQPSDRDEQYF
TRBJ1-1 | . | TRBV10-3 | CAITMQAERGEAFF
TRBJ2-1 | . | TRBV27 | CASSRTGLAYNEQFF
TRBJ2-6 | . | TRBV11-3 | CASRLMGPPGANVLTF
TRBJ2-7 | few | TRBV6-5 | CASSRDRTYEQYF
TRBJ2-3 | . | TRBV9 | CASSVRAGSSDTQYF
TRBJ1-5 | . | TRBV19 | CASSTQDRAQPQHF
TRBJ2-5 | . | TRBV2 | CASRARLETQYF
TRBJ2-2 | . | TRBV3-1/TRBV3-2 | CASSGGANTGELFF
TRBJ2-5 | . | TRBV6-5 | CASTDLAGGETQYF
TRBJ2-7 | . | TRBV18 | CASSPEGNEQYF
TRBJ2-3 | . | TRBV9 | CASSSAGAPPDTQYF
TRBJ1-2 | . | TRBV7-9 | CASSLGTNYGYTF
TRBJ1-5 | . | TRBV19 | CASSPGGFGNQPQHF
TRBJ1-5 | . | TRBV5-6 | CASSRTGVQPQHF
TRBJ1-1 | . | TRBV5-1 | CASSLQGRNAFRNTEAFF
TRBJ2-1 | . | TRBV11-3 | CASSSDSFSYNEQFF
TRBJ2-1 | . | TRBV4-1 | CASSHGARLEQFF
TRBJ1-2 | . | TRBV5-4 | CASRGGDRGNYGYTF
TRBJ2-2 | . | TRBV3-1/TRBV3-2 | CASSLSGTGELFF
TRBJ1-6 | . | TRBV13 | CASSSRRTALNSPLHF
TRBJ2-3 | . | TRBV28 | CASRSGRHITDTQYF
TRBJ1-2 | . | TRBV7-2 | CASTSPDTFNYGYTF
TRBJ2-3 | . | TRBV7-9 | CASSLMGTSTDTQYF
TRBJ1-4 | . | TRBV5-5 | CASTGRERSGEKLFF
TRBJ1-6 | . | TRBV3-1/TRBV3-2 | CASSQHRDSPLHF
TRBJ2-7 | few | TRBV2 | CASSIAYEQYF
TRBJ2-1 | . | TRBV9 | CASSLTSDYNEQFF
TRBJ1-2 | . | TRBV2 | CASSAGAAHYGYTF
TRBJ1-6 | once | TRBV21-1 | CASSKEAAWGKGLSSPLHF
TRBJ1-2 | once | TRBV6-5 | CASSAGTLYGYTF
TRBJ2-4 | . | TRBV6-5 | CASRDSLAKNIQYF
TRBJ1-1 | . | TRBV2 | CASSVGREVTEAFF
TRBJ2-3 | . | TRBV18 | CASSKAGGRGDTQYF
TRBJ2-5 | . | TRBV7-9 | CASSQGLADQETQYF
TRBJ2-5 | . | TRBV4-3 | CASSQGASGRALGETQYF
TRBJ2-5 | . | TRBV18 | CASSTFGETQYF
TRBJ2-7 | . | TRBV14 | CASSQGLAISYEQYF
TRBJ2-1 | . | TRBV7-8 | CASTTTGGNEQFF